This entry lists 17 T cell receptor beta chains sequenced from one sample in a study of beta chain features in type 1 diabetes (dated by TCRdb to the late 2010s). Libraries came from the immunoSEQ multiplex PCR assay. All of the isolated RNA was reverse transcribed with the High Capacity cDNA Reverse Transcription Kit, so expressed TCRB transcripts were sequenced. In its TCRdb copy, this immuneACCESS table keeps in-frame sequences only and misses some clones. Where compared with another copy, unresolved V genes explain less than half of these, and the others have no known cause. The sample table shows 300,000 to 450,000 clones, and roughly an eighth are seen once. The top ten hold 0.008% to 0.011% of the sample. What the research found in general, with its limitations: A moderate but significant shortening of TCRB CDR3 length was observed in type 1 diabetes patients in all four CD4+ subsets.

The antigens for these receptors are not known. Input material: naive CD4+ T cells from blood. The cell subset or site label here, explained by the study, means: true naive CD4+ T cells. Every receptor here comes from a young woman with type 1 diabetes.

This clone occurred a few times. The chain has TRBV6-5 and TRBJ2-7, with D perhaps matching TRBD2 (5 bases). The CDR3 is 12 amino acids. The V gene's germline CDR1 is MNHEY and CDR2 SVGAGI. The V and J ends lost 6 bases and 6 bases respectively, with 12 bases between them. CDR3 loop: CASSQKRGEQYF. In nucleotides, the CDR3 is TGTGCCAGCAGCCAGAAACGGGGCGAGCAGTACTTC.

The CDR3 DNA reads as TGTGCCAGCAGCTCCCGAGAGGTAGTCGGAAATGAGCAGTTCTTC. This gives the protein CASSSREVVGNEQFF. This chain joins TRBV11-3 and TRBJ2-1; no reliable D call. Germline V lookup: CDR1 SGHNT, CDR2 YENEEA. V was shortened by 4 bases and J by 7 bases, with 17 bases between the two germline ends. The CDR3 sequence is 15 residues long.

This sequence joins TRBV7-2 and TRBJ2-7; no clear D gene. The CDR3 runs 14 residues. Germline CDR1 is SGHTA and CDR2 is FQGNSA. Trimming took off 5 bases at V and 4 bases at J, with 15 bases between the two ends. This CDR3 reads CASSGSQPGYEQYF. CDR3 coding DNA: TGTGCCAGCAGCGGCTCTCAGCCGGGTTACGAGCAGTACTTC. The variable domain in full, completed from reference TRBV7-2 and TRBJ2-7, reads GAGVSQSPSNKVTEKGKDVELRCDPISGHTALYWYRQSLGQGLEFLIYFQGNSAPDKSGLPSDRFSAERTGGSVSTLTIQRTQQEDSAVYLCASSGSQPGYEQYFGPGTRLTVT.

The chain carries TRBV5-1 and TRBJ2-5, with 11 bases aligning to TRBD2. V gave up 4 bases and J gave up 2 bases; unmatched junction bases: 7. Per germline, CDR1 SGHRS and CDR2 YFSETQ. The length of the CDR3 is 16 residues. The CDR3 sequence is CASSTTSGGIQETQYF. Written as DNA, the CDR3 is TGCGCCAGCAGCACTACTAGCGGGGGTATACAAGAGACCCAGTACTTC.

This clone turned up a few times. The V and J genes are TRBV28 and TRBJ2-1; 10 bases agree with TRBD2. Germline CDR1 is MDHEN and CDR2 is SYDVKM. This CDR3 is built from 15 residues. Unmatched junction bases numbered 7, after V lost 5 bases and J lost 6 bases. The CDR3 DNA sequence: TGTGCCAGCAGTCCTCTAGCGGGAGCCGCCAATGAGCAGTTCTTC. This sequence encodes CASSPLAGAANEQFF.

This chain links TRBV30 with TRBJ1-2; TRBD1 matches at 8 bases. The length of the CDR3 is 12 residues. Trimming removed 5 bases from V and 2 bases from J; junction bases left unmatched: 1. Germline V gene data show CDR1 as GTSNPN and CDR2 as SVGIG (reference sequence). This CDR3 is CAWGTGNYGYTF. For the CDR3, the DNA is TGTGCCTGGGGGACAGGAAACTATGGCTACACCTTC. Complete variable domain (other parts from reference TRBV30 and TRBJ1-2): SQTIHQWPATLVQPVGSPLSLECTVEGTSNPNLYWYRQAAGRGLQLLFYSVGIGQISSEVPQNLSASRPQDRQFILSSKKLLLSDSGFYLCAWGTGNYGYTFGSGTRLTVV.

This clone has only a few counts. CDR3 protein: CAWSTNRVVNEKLFF. Written as DNA, the CDR3 is TGTGCCTGGAGTACTAACAGGGTCGTTAATGAAAAACTGTTTTTT. The chain combines TRBV30 with TRBJ1-4; a weak D match, TRBD1 (6 bases). CDR3 length equals 15 residues. Between the trimmed V and J ends, which lost 2 bases and 4 bases, there was a span of 14 bases. CDR1 and CDR2 from the germline V gene are GTSNPN and SVGIG (reference sequence).

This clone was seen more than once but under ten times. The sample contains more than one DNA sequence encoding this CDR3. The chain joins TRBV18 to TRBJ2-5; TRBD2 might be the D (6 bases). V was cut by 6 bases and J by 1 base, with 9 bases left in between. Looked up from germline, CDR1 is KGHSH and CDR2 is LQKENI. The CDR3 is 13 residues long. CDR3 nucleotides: TGTGCCAGCTCGCCGGGACTCCAAGAGACCCAGTACTTC. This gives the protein CASSPGLQETQYF.

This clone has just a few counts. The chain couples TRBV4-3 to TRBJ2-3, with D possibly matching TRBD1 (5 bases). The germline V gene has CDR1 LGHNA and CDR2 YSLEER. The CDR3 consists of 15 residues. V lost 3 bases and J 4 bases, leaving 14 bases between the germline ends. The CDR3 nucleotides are TGCGCCAGCAGCCACATCACAGGCAGCGCAGATACGCAGTATTTT. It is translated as CASSHITGSADTQYF.

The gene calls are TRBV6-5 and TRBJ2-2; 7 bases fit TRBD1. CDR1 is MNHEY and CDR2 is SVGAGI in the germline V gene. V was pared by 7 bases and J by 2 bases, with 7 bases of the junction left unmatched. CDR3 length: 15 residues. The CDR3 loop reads CASKKGTVNTGELFF. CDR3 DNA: TGTGCCAGCAAAAAGGGGACAGTAAACACCGGGGAGCTGTTTTTT.

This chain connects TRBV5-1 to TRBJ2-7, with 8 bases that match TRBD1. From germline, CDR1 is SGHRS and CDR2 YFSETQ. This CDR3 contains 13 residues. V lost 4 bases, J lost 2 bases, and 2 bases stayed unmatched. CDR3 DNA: TGCGCCAGCAGCAGGACAGGGACCTACGAGCAGTACTTC. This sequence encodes CASSRTGTYEQYF.

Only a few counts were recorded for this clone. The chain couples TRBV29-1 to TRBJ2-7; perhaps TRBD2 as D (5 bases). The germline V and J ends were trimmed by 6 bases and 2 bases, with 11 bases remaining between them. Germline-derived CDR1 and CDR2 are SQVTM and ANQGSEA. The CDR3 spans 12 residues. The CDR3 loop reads CSVGSPPYEQYF. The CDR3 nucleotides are TGCAGCGTAGGGAGCCCTCCCTACGAGCAGTACTTC.

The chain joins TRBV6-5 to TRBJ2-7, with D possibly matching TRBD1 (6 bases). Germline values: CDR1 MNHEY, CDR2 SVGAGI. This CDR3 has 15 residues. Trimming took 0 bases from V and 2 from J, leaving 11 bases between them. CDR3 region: CASSYSGTSAYEQYF. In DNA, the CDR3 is TGTGCCAGCAGTTACTCCGGGACATCCGCCTACGAGCAGTACTTC.

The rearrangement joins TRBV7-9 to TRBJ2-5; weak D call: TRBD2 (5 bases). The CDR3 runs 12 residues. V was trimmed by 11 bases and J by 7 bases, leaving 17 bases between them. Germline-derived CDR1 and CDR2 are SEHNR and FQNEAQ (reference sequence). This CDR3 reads CAVRTPGLTQYF. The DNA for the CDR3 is TGTGCCGTACGAACCCCGGGGTTGACCCAGTACTTC.

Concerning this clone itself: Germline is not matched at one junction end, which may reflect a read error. The CDR3 DNA is TGCGCCAGCAGCTTGACCCGACAGAGCGGGCCAAAGGACTTC. As protein: CASSLTRQSGPKDF. This chain links TRBV5-1 with TRBJ2-4, with D tentatively TRBD2 (6 bases). The germline V gene encodes CDR1 SGHRS and CDR2 YFSETQ. CDR3 size: 14 residues.

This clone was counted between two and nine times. CDR3 DNA sequence: TGTGCCAGCAGCTTACTCGCGGCGGACACCGGGGAGCTGTTTTTT. This translates into CASSLLAADTGELFF. The rearrangement links TRBV7-9 to TRBJ2-2; D gene unclear. V gave up 2 bases and J gave up 3 bases, with 10 bases separating them. This CDR3 comprises 15 residues. The germline gives CDR1 SEHNR, CDR2 FQNEAQ (reference sequence).

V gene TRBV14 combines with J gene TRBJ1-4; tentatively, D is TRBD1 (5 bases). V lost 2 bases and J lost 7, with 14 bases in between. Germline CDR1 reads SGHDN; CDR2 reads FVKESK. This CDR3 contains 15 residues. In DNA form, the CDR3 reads TGTGCCAGCAGCCAATTGGGACTGTCTTCTGAAAAACTGTTTTTT. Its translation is CASSQLGLSSEKLFF.